This T cell receptor (beta chain) stems from a study of blood T cell repertoires in COVID-19. How the authors handled the data: Reference gene primer amplification in the assay estimated nucleated cell counts. Measured with immunoSEQ multiplex PCR; TCRdb has only the in-frame clones, and not every one. V and J calls and clone size are as listed in that table; D and trimming were resolved from the DNA. Here the sample spans 200,000 to 250,000 clones, 82% being singletons. Trimming shortened V by 5 bases and J by 3 bases, and 14 bases separated the two germline ends. CDR1 and CDR2 from the germline V gene are SGHAT and FQNNGV. The CDR3 spans 15 residues. The cohort comprised adults aged roughly 18 to 90 years residing in approximately 22 US areas. Grouping used clinical history reported by participants in a survey and questionnaire.

Input material: PBMCs or T cells enriched from blood (not recorded which). The chain couples TRBV11-2 to TRBJ1-3; D not certain. The clonotype comes from a man between 40 and 49 years old who had recovered from COVID-19. The CDR3 is CASSPGRGGGNTIYF. CDR3 nucleotide sequence: TGTGCCAGCAGCCCTGGGCGGGGAGGTGGAAACACCATATATTTT.